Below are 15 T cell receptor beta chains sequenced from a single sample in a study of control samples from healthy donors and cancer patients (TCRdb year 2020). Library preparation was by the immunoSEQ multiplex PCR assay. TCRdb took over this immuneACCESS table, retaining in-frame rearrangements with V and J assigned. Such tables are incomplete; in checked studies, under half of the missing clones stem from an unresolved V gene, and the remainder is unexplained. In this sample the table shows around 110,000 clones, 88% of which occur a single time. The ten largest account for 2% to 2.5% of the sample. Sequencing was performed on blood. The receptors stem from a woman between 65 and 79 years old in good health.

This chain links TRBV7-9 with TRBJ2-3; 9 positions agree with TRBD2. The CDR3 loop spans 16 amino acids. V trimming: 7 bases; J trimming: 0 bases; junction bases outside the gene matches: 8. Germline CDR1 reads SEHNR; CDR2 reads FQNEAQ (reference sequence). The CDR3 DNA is TGTGCCAGCACGAAAGCGGGGGGACGAAGCACAGATACGCAGTATTTT. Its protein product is CASTKAGGRSTDTQYF. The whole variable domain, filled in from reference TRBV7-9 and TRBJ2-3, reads DTGVSQNPRHKITKRGQNVTFRCDPISEHNRLYWYRQTLGQGPEFLTYFQNEAQLEKSRLLSDRFSAERPKGSFSTLEIQRTEQGDSAMYLCASTKAGGRSTDTQYFGPGTRLTVL.

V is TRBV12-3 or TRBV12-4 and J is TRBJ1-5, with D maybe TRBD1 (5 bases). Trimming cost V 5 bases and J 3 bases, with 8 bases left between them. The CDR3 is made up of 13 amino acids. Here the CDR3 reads CASSRGHNQPQHF. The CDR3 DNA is TGTGCCAGCAGTCGAGGACACAATCAGCCCCAGCATTTT.

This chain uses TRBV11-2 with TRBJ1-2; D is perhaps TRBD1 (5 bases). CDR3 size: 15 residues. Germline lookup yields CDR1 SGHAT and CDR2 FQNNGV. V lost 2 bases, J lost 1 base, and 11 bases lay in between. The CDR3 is CASSLRGGFNYGYTF. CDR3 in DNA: TGTGCCAGCAGCTTAAGGGGCGGATTTAACTATGGCTACACCTTC. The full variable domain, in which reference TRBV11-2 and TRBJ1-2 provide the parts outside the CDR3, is EAGVAQSPRYKIIEKRQSVAFWCNPISGHATLYWYQQILGQGPKLLIQFQNNGVVDDSQLPKDRFSAERLKGVDSTLKIQPAKLEDSAVYLCASSLRGGFNYGYTFGSGTRLTVV.

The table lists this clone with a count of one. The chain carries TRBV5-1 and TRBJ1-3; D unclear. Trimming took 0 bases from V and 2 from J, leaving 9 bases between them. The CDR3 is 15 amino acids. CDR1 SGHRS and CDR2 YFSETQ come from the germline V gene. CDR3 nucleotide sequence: TGCGCCAGCAGCTTGGGGCAGGTAACTGGAAACACCATATATTTT. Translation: CASSLGQVTGNTIYF. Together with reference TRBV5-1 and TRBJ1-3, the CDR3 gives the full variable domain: KAGVTQTPRYLIKTRGQQVTLSCSPISGHRSVSWYQQTPGQGLQFLFEYFSETQRNKGNFPGRFSGRQFSNSRSEMNVSTLELGDSALYLCASSLGQVTGNTIYFGEGSWLTVV.

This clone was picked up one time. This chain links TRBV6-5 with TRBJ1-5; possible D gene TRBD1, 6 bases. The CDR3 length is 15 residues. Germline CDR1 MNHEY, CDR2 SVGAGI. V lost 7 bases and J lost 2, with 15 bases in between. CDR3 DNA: TGTGCCAGCACCAACCTACAGGGAGGCAATCAGCCCCAGCATTTT. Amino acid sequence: CASTNLQGGNQPQHF.

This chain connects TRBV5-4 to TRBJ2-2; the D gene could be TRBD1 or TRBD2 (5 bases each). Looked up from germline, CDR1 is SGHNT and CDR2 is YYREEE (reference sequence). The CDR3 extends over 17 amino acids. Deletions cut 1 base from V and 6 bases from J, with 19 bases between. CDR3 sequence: CASSLTGIGTMAGELFF. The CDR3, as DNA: TGTGCCAGCAGCTTGACTGGGATAGGGACGATGGCCGGGGAGCTGTTTTTT.

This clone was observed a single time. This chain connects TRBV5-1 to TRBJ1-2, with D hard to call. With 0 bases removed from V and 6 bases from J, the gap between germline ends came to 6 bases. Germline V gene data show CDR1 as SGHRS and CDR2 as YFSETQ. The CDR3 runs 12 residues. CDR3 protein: CASSLVGDGYTF. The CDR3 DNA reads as TGCGCCAGCAGCTTGGTCGGAGATGGCTACACCTTC. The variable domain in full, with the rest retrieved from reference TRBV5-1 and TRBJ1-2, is KAGVTQTPRYLIKTRGQQVTLSCSPISGHRSVSWYQQTPGQGLQFLFEYFSETQRNKGNFPGRFSGRQFSNSRSEMNVSTLELGDSALYLCASSLVGDGYTFGSGTRLTVV.

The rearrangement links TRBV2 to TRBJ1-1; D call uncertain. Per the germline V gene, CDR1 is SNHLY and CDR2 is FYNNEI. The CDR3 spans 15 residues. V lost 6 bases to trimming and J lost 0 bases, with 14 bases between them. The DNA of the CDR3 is TGTGCCAGCAGCCCTTTTGGGGTGGTGAACACTGAAGCTTTCTTT. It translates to CASSPFGVVNTEAFF.

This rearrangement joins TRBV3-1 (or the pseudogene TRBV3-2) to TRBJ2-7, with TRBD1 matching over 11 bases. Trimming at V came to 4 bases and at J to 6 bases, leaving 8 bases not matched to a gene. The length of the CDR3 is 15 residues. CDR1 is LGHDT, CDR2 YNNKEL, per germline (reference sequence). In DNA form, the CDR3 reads TGTGCCAGCAGCCGGCTAGGGACAGGGGGAGTCGAGCAGTACTTC. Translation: CASSRLGTGGVEQYF.

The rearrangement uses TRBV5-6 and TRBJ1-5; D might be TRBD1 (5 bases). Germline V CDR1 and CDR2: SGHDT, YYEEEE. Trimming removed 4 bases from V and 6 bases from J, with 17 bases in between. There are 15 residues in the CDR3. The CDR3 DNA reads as TGTGCCAGCAGCGAGTTGGGAGCAGGGCCTCAGCCCCAGCATTTT. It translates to CASSELGAGPQPQHF.

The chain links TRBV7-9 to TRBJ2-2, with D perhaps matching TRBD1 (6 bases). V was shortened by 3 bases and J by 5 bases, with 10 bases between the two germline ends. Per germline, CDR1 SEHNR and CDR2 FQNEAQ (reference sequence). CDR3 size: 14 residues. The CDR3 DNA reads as TGTGCCAGCAGCTTGGGACACCATACCGGGGAGCTGTTTTTT. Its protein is CASSLGHHTGELFF.

CDR3 protein: CASSQFRTSDSTDTQYF. Written as DNA, the CDR3 is TGTGCCAGCAGCCAATTTAGGACTAGCGATAGCACAGATACGCAGTATTTT. The V call is TRBV14, the J call TRBJ2-3, with 9 bases identical to TRBD2. V was clipped by 2 bases and J by 0 bases; unmatched bases: 6. The CDR3 spans 17 residues. Germline V gene lookup returns CDR1 SGHDN and CDR2 FVKESK.

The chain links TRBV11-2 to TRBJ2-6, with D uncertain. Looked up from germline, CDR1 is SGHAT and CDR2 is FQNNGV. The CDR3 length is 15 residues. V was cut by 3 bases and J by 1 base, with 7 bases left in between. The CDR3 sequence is CASSFTMSGANVLTF. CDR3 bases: TGTGCCAGCAGCTTTACGATGTCTGGGGCCAACGTCCTGACTTTC. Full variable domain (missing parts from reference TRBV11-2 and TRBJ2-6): EAGVAQSPRYKIIEKRQSVAFWCNPISGHATLYWYQQILGQGPKLLIQFQNNGVVDDSQLPKDRFSAERLKGVDSTLKIQPAKLEDSAVYLCASSFTMSGANVLTFGAGSRLTVL.

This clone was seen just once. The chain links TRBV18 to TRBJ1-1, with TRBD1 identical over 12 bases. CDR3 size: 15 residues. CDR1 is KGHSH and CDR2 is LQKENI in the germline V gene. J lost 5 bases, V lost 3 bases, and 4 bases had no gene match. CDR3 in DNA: TGTGCCAGCTCACCGGGGACAGGGGGCGGAACTGAAGCTTTCTTT. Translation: CASSPGTGGGTEAFF.

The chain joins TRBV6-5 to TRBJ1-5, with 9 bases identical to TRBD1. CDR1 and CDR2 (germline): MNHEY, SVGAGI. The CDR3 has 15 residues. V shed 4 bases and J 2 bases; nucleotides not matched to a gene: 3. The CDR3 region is CASSSTGGGNQPQHF. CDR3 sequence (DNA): TGTGCCAGCAGTTCGACAGGGGGTGGCAATCAGCCCCAGCATTTT.